This TCR beta chain was captured in a study of regulatory T cells in long-lasting Graves disease. Time point defined: persistent/refractory GD, antithyroid drugs over 5 years with positive TRAb. RNA isolated from PBMCs was used to make the TCR library. HTBI primers from iRepertoire and Arm-PCR of CDR3 regions yielded the TCR beta libraries. TCRdb used MiXCR to reprocess the multiplex PCR reads, holding one entry per CDR3 protein. The table lists some 370,000 distinct CDR3 sequences, about a fifth of them singletons, with about 20% in the top ten. Ten or more counts support this clonotype. CDR3 length: 12 amino acids. CDR1 and CDR2 (germline): DFQATT, SNEGSKA (reference sequence). Trimming shortened V by 5 bases and J by 4 bases, and 11 bases separated the two germline ends.

Sequencing used peripheral blood mononuclear cells (PBMCs), obtained when the disease was refractory, from a patient treated with antithyroid drugs. The V and J genes are TRBV20-1 and TRBJ2-5, with a possible D match to TRBD2 (5 bases). This TCR derives from a female donor with Graves disease. The CDR3 sequence: CSAPGRGETQYF. CDR3 in DNA: TGCAGTGCTCCGGGGAGAGGAGAGACCCAGTACTTC.